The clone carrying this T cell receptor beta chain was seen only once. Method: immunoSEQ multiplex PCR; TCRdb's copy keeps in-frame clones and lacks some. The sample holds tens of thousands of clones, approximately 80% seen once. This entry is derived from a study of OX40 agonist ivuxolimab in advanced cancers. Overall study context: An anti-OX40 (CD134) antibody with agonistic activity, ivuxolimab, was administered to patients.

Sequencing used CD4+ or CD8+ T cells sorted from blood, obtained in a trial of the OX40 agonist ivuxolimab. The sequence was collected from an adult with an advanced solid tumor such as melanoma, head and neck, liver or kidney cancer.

The CDR3, as DNA: TGCGCCAGCAGCTTGGCCGGGGGGTTGAACACTGAAGCTTTCTTT. Encoded protein: CASSLAGGLNTEAFF. V usage is TRBV5-1 and J usage is TRBJ1-1, with TRBD1 as a possible D gene (5 bases). Germline V lookup: CDR1 SGHRS, CDR2 YFSETQ. Trimming removed 0 bases from V and 0 bases from J, with 9 bases in between. This CDR3 spans 15 amino acids.